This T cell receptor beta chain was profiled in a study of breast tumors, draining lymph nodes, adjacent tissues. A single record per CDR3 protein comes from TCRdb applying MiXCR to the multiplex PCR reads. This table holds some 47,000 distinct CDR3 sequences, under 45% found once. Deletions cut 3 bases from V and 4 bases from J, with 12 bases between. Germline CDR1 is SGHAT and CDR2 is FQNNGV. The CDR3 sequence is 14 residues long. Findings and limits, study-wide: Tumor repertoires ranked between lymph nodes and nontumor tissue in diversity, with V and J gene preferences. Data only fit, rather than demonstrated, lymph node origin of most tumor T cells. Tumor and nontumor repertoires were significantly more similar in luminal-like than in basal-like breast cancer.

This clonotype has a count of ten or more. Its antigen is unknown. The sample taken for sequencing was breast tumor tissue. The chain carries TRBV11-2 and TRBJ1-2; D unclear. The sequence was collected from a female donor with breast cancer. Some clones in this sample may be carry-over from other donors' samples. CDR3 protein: CASSLQDWGYGYTF. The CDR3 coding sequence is TGTGCCAGCAGCTTGCAGGACTGGGGCTATGGCTACACCTTC.